In this sample, the clone carrying this T cell receptor beta chain turned up many times. The antigen is unknown. CDR3 length: 14 amino acids. The V end lost 3 bases, the J end lost 4 bases, and 12 bases lay between the germline ends. The germline V gene encodes CDR1 SGHTA and CDR2 FQGNSA. The data were obtained in a study of CD8 T cells in ankylosing spondylitis. Whole-study findings and limits: Disease-linked clones bore a CD8+ phenotype and were relatively rare in peripheral blood. Apparently characteristic of ankylosing spondylitis blood was a TCR beta motif (eight highly homologous variants).

Libraries of TCR beta came from quantitative 5'-RACE with molecular barcodes. TCRdb re-analysed the 5' RACE reads in MiXCR, keeping a single row per CDR3 protein. Found here are about 840,000 distinct CDR3 sequences, about an eighth of them singletons; the top ten hold roughly 0.51%. Sample: blood, either unsorted or a sorted T cell fraction (not recorded which). This chain joins TRBV7-2 and TRBJ1-2, with D possibly matching TRBD1 (5 bases). The origin of this receptor is a male donor with ankylosing spondylitis. The chain's CDR3 is CASSFRGVGYGYTF. The CDR3 DNA is TGTGCCAGCAGCTTCCGGGGGGTCGGCTATGGCTACACCTTC.